This paragraph reports one T cell receptor (beta chain). It lacks a known antigen. Base qualities are not recorded, but no much larger clone differs from it by a single base. This sample is drawn from a study of blood T cell repertoires in COVID-19 (TCRdb year 2020). About the full investigation: Collaborator samples came from the United States, Italy and Spain and covered acute and convalescent phases of COVID-19. The prospective study material was composed of cDNA or gDNA derived from T cells, B-cell-depleted T cells, or PBMCs. The dataset comprised deeply sampled blood TCRbeta repertoires from subjects exposed to, actively infected with, or recovered from COVID-19. A freely available public database, intended as a resource for researchers studying the immune response to SARS-CoV-2, is where the repertoires were released. The samples were drawn from two sources: the first 160 participants of the ongoing ImmuneRACE study, and 950 to 1,500 subjects contributed by 6 global collaborators. Nearly every sample came with metadata listing a de-identified subject ID, COVID-19 status, age in years and sex. Where available, HLA class I and class II types were obtained from metadata supplied by the sample provider rather than from assay-based typing. What the authors observed across the whole study: The amount of clinical and demographic metadata varied by source and participant and was provided uncurated.

Via the germline V gene, CDR1 is SGDLS and CDR2 YYNGEE. Relative to germline, V is 4 bases shorter and J is 5 bases shorter, with 12 bases between their ends. From its cysteine to its phenylalanine, the CDR3 spans 13 amino acids. Kept here is only the CDR3 DNA, which spans 39 bases and is read in frame from base 1. TCRbeta CDR3 regions were amplified from genomic DNA by means of the immunoSEQ Assay, a bias-controlled multiplex PCR. On the authors' methods: The number of nucleated cells in each sample was estimated by amplification of reference gene primers within the assay. To quantify the absolute abundance of each unique TCRbeta CDR3 rearrangement, sequence reads were collapsed and filtered. For each sample, productive Simpson clonality was calculated as the square root of Simpson's diversity index over productive rearrangements. TCRdb holds this immuneACCESS table with in-frame rearrangements only. Some clones are missing; in checked studies, unresolved V genes explain under half, and the rest has no known cause. That table furnishes V, J and clone size, whereas the DNA furnished D and trimming. The sample has 200,000 to 300,000 clones on record, over 80% of them singletons. The biggest ten clones account for around 5.5% of the sample.

Whole blood was collected in K2EDTA tubes by collaborating institutions according to the institutions' own protocols. For TCRbeta analysis, collaborators shipped samples in one of three forms: frozen whole blood, isolated PBMCs, or DNA extracted from either of those sample types. The sequence links TRBV9 to TRBJ1-1; the best D guess is TRBD1, with 5 bases matching. This clonotype was obtained from a human donor in a cohort sampled during active COVID-19. The sequenced material came from peripheral blood. The CDR3 has the sequence CASSFGQSTEAFF. In nucleotide form, the sequence is TGTGCCAGCAGCTTTGGACAATCGACTGAAGCTTTCTTT.